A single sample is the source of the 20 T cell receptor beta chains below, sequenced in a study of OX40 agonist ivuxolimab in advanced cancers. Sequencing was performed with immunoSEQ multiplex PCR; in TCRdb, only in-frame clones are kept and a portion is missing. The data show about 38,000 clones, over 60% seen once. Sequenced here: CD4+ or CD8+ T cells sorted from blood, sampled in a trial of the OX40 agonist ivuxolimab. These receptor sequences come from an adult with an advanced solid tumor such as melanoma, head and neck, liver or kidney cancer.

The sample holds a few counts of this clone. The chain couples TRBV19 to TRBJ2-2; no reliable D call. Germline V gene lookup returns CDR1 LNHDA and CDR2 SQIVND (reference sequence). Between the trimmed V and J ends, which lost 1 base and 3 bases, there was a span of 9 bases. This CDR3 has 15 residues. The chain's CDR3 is CASSIGGAYTGELFF. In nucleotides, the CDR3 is TGTGCCAGTAGTATAGGCGGCGCGTACACCGGGGAGCTGTTTTTT.

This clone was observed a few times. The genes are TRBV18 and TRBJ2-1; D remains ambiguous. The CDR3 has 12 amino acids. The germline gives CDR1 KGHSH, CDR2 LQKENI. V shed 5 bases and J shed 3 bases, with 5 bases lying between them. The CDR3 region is CASSTGYNEQFF. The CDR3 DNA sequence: TGTGCCAGCTCAACGGGCTACAATGAGCAGTTCTTC.

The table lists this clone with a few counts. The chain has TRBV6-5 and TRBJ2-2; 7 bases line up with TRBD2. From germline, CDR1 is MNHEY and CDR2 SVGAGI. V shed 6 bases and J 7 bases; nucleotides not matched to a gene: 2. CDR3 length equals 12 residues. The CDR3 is CASSPGGGELFF. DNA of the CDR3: TGTGCCAGCAGCCCGGGGGGCGGGGAGCTGTTTTTT.

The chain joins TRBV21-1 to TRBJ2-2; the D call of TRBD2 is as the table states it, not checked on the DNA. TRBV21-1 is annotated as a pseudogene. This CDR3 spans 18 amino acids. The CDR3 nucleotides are TGTGCCAGCAGCAAAGGGAGCGGACCAGCTGATAACACCGGGGAGCTGTTTTTT. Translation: CASSKGSGPADNTGELFF.

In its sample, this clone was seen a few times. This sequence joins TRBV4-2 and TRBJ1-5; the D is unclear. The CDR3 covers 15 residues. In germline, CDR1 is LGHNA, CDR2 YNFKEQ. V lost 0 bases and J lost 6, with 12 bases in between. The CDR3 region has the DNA TGTGCCAGCAGCCAAGATGTTGGACGCAGTCAGCCCCAGCATTTT. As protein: CASSQDVGRSQPQHF.

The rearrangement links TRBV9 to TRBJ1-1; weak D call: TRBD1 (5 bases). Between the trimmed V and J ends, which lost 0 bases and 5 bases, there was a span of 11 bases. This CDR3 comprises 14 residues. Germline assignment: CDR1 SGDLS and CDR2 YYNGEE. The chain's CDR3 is CASSVGGAETEAFF. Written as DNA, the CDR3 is TGTGCCAGCAGCGTAGGGGGCGCGGAGACTGAAGCTTTCTTT.

The CDR3 region is CASSARGGLNQPQHF. The CDR3 DNA is TGTGCCAGCAGCGCAAGGGGAGGGCTCAATCAGCCCCAGCATTTT. The chain is built from TRBV5-6 and TRBJ1-5, with D possibly TRBD1 on 5 matching bases. The V end lost 4 bases, the J end lost 3 bases, and 14 bases lay between the germline ends. CDR1 and CDR2 from the germline V gene are SGHDT and YYEEEE. CDR3 length equals 15 residues.

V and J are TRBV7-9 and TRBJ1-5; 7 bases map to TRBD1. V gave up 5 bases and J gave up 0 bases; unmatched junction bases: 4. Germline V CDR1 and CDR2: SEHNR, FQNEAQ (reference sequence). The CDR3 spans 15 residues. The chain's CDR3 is CASSLTGDSNQPQHF. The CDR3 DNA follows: TGTGCCAGCAGCCTAACAGGGGATAGCAATCAGCCCCAGCATTTT.

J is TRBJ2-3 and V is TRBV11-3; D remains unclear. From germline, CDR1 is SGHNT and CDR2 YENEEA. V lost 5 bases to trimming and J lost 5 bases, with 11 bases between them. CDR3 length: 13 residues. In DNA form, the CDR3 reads TGTGCCAGCAGCCTTACACTTTTAGATACGCAGTATTTT. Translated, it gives CASSLTLLDTQYF.

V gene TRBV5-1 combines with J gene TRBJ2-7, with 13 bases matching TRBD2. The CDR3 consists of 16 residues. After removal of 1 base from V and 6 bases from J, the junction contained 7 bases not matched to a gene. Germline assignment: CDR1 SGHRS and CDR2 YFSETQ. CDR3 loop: CASSLTSGRAFGEQYF. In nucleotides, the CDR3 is TGCGCCAGCAGCTTGACTAGCGGGAGGGCCTTTGGCGAGCAGTACTTC.

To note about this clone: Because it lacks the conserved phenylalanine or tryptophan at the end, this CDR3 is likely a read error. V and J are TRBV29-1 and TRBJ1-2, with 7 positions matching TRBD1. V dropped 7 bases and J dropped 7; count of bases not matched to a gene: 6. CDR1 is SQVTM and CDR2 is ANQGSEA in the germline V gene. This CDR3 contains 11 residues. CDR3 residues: CSALTGPGYTL. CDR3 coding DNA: TGCAGCGCCTTGACAGGGCCTGGCTACACCCTC.

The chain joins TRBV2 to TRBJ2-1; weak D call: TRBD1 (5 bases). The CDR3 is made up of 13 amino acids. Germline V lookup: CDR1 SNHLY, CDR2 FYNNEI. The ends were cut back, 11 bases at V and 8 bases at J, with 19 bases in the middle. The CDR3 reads CAGHPGQGDEQFF. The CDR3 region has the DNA TGTGCCGGCCACCCCGGCCAAGGGGATGAGCAGTTCTTC.

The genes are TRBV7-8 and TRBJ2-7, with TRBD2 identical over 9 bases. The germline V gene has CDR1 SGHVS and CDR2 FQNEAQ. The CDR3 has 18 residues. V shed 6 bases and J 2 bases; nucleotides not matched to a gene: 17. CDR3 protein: CASSPGAGGAVVTYEQYF. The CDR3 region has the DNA TGTGCCAGCAGTCCAGGGGCGGGGGGGGCGGTGGTCACCTACGAGCAGTACTTC.

CDR3 bases: TGCGCCAGCAGCTTGTTACCAGGGGGCGGCGAGCAGTACTTC. Translating gives CASSLLPGGGEQYF. The chain uses TRBV5-1 and TRBJ2-7, with TRBD1 identical over 8 bases. From germline, CDR1 is SGHRS and CDR2 YFSETQ. Trimming took 1 base from V and 6 from J; bases not matched to a gene: 6. CDR3 length equals 14 residues.

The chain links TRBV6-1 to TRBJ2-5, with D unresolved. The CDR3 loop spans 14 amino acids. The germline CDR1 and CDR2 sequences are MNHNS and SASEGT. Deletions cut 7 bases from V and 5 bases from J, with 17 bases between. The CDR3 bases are TGTGCCAGCACACGGGCCACCCCCCGGGAGACCCAGTACTTC. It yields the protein CASTRATPRETQYF.

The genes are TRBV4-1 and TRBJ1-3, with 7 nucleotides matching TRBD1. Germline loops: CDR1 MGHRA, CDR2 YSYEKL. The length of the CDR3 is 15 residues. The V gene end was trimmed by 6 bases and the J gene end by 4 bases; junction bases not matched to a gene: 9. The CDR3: CASSLGQVGGNTIYF. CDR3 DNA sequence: TGCGCCAGCAGTCTCGGACAGGTCGGGGGAAACACCATATATTTT.

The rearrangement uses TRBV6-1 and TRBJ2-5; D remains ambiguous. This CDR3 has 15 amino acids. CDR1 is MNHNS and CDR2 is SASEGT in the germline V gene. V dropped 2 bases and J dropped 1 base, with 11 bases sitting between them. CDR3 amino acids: CASSEFGQTQETQYF. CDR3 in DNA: TGTGCCAGCAGTGAATTTGGGCAAACCCAAGAGACCCAGTACTTC.

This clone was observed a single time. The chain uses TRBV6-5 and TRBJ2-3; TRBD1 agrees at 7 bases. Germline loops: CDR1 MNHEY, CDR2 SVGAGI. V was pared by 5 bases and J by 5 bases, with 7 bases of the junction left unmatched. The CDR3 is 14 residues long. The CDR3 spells CASSVSTGLDTQYF. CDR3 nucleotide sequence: TGTGCCAGCAGTGTTTCGACAGGGCTAGATACGCAGTATTTT.

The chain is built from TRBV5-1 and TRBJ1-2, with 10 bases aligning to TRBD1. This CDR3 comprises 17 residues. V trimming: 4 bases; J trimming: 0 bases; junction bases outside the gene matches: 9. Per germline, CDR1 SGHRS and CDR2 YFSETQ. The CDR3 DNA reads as TGCGCCAGCAGCCCCGGACAGGGGGTTGGAACTAACTATGGCTACACCTTC. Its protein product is CASSPGQGVGTNYGYTF.

CDR3: CATKIGQGGETQYF. As DNA, the CDR3 is TGTGCCACCAAAATAGGACAGGGCGGGGAGACCCAGTACTTC. The V gene is TRBV2, the J gene TRBJ2-5; TRBD1 agrees at 8 bases. Germline V gives CDR1 SNHLY, CDR2 FYNNEI. V trimming: 10 bases; J trimming: 5 bases; junction bases outside the gene matches: 12. There are 14 residues in the CDR3.